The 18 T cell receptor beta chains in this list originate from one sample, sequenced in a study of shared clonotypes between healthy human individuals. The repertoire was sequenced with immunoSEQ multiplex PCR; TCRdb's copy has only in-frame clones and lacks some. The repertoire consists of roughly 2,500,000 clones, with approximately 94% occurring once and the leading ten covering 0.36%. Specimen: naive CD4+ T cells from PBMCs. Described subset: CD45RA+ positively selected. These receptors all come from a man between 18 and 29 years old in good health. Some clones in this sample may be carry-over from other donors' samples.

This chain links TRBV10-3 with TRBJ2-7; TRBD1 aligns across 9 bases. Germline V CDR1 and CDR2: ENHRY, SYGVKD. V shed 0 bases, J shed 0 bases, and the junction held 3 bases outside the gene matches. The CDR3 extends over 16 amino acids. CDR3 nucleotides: TGTGCCATCAGTGAGTCGGACAGGGGCCACTCCTACGAGCAGTACTTC. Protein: CAISESDRGHSYEQYF.

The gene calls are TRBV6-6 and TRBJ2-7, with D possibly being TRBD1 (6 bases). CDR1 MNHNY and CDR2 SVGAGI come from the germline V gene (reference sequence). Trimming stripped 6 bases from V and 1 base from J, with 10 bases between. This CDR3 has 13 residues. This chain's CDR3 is CASRSDSSYEQYF. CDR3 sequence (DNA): TGTGCCAGCAGATCGGACAGTTCCTACGAGCAGTACTTC.

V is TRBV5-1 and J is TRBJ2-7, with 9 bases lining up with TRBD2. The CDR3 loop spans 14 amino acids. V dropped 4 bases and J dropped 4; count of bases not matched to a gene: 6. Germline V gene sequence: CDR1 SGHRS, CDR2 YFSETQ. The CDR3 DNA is TGCGCCAGCAGCATTCCGGGACTAGCTTACGAGCAGTACTTC. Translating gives CASSIPGLAYEQYF.

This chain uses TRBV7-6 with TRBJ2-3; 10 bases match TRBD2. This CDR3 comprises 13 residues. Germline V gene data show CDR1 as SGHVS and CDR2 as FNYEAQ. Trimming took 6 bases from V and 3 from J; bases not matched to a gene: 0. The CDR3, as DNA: TGTGCCAGCAGGACTAGCGGGACAGATACGCAGTATTTT. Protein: CASRTSGTDTQYF.

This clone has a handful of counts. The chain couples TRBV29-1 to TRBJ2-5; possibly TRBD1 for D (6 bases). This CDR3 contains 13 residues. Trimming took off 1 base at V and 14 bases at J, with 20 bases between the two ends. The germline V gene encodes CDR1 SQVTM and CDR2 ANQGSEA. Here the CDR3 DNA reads TGCAGCGTTGAAGGGTTTTCCGGGACACGGGTCTACTTC. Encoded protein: CSVEGFSGTRVYF.

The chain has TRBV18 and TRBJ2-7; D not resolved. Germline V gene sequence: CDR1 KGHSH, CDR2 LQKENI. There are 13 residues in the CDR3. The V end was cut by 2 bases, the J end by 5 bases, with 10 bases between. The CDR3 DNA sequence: TGTGCCAGCTCACCATCGCTCGAAGACGAGCAGTACTTC. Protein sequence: CASSPSLEDEQYF.

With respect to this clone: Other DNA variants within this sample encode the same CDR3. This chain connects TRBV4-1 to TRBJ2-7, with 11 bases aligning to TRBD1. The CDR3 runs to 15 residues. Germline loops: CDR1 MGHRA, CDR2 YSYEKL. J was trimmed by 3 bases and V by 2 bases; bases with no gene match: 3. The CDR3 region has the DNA TGCGCCAGCAGCCAAACCGGGACAGGGGGCTACGAGCAGTACTTC. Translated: CASSQTGTGGYEQYF.

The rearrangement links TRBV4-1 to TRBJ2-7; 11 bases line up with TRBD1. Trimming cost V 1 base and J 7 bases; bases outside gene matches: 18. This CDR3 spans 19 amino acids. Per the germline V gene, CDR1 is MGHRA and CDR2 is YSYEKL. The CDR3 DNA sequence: TGCGCCAGCAGCCAAGTATTGGTGGGACAGGGGGAGATCGACGGGGAGCAGTACTTC. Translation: CASSQVLVGQGEIDGEQYF.

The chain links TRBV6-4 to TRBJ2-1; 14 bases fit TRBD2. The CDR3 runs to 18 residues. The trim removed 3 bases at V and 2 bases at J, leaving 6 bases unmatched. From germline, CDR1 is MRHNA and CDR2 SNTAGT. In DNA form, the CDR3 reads TGTGCCAGCAGTGATTGGGGACTAGCGGGAGATACCTACAATGAGCAGTTCTTC. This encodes CASSDWGLAGDTYNEQFF.

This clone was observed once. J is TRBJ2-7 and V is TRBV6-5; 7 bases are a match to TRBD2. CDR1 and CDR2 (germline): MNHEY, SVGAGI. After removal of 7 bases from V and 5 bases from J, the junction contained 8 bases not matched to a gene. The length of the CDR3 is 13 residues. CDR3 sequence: CASTRGEGNEQYF. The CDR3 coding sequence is TGTGCCAGCACACGGGGGGAGGGCAACGAGCAGTACTTC.

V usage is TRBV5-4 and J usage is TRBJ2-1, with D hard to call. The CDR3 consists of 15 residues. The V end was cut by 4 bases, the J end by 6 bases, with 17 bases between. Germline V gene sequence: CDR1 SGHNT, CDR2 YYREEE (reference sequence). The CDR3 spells CASSPPNPTTNEQFF. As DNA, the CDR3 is TGTGCCAGCAGCCCACCAAACCCCACTACCAATGAGCAGTTCTTC.

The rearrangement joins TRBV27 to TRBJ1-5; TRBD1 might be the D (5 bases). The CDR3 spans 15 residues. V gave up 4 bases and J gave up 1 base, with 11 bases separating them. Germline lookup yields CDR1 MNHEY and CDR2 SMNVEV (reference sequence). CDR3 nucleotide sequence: TGTGCCAGCAGTTCAGAGGGACGCAGCAATCAGCCCCAGCATTTT. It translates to CASSSEGRSNQPQHF.

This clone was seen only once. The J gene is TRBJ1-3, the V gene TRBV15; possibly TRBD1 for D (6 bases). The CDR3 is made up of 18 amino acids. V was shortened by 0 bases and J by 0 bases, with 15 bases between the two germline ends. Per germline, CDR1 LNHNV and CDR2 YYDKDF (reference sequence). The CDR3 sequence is CATSRELTGPISGNTIYF. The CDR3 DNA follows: TGTGCCACCAGCAGAGAACTCACAGGGCCGATCTCTGGAAACACCATATATTTT.

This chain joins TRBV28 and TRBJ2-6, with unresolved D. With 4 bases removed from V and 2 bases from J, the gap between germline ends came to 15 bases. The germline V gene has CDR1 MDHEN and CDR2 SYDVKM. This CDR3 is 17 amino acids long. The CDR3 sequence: CASSSVPAGTGANVLTF. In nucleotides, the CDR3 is TGTGCCAGCAGTTCCGTCCCAGCAGGAACTGGGGCCAACGTCCTGACTTTC. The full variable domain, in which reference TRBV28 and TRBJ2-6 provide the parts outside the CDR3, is DVKVTQSSRYLVKRTGEKVFLECVQDMDHENMFWYRQDPGLGLRLIYFSYDVKMKEKGDIPEGYSVSREKKERFSLILESASTNQTSMYLCASSSVPAGTGANVLTFGAGSRLTVL.

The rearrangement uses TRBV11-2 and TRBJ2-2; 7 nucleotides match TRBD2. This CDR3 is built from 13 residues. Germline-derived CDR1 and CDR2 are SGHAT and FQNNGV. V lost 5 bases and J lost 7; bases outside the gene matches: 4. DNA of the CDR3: TGTGCCAGCAGCCCCGGACTAGTCGGGGAGCTGTTTTTT. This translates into CASSPGLVGELFF.

CDR3 loop: CASSQGGRAEGSYEQYF. The CDR3 coding sequence is TGCGCCAGCAGCCAGGGGGGTAGGGCGGAGGGCTCCTACGAGCAGTACTTC. The genes are TRBV4-1 and TRBJ2-7, with D perhaps TRBD2 (6 bases). The CDR3 sequence is 17 residues long. From germline, CDR1 is MGHRA and CDR2 YSYEKL. The ends were cut back, 3 bases at V and 0 bases at J, with 18 bases in the middle.

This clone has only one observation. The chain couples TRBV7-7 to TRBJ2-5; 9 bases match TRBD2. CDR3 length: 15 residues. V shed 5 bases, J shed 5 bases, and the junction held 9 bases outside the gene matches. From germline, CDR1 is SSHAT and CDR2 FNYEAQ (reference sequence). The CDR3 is CASSVDRTSVETQYF. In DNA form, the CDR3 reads TGTGCCAGCAGCGTCGATCGGACTAGCGTCGAGACCCAGTACTTC.

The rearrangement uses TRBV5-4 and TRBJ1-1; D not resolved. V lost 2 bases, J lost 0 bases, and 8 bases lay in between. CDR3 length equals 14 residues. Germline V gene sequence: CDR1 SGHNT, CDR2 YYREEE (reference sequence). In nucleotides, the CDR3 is TGTGCCAGCAGCTTCGTCGGGATGAACACTGAAGCTTTCTTT. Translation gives CASSFVGMNTEAFF.